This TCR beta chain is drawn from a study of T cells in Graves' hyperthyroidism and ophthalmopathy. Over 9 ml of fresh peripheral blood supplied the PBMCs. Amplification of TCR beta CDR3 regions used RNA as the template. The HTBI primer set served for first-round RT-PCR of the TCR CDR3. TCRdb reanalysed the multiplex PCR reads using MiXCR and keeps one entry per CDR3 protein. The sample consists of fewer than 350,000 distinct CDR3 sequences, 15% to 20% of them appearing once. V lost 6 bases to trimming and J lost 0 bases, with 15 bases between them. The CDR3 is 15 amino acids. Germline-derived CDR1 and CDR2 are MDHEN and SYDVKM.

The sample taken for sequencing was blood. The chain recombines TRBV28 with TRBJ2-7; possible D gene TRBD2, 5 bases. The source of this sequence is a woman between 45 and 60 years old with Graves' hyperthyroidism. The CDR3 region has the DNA TGTGCCAGCAGGGTGGGGAGAGCGCCCTCCTACGAGCAGTACTTC. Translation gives CASRVGRAPSYEQYF.